This is a list of T cell receptor beta chains from one sample in a study of T cells after yellow fever vaccination. TCRdb independently ran MiXCR on the 5' RACE reads; one entry per CDR3 protein. The sample has fewer than 450,000 distinct CDR3 sequences, 7% to 9% seen once. The sequenced sample was PBMCs, obtained roughly 47 days after the first yellow fever vaccination. These receptors were collected from a man aged 18 to 29 who received the YFV17D yellow fever vaccine. CDR3s include the opening cysteine and the closing phenylalanine or tryptophan. The order of the fields is clone size, D gene, V gene, J gene, CDR3 length, CDR3 DNA, CDR3 protein. A D gene is named only where the DNA matches it firmly. Clone size is not always given. Where it is, it says once, few, many or a class for expanded clones.

clone_size: few
d_call: TRBD2
v_call: TRBV6-5
j_call: TRBJ2-1
cdr3_length: 13
cdr3_nt: TGTGCCAGCAGTTACCCGGGAGGGAATGAGCAGTTCTTC
cdr3_aa: CASSYPGGNEQFF

clone_size: few
d_call: TRBD1
v_call: TRBV7-9
j_call: TRBJ2-1
cdr3_length: 16
cdr3_nt: TGTGCCAGCAGCTGGATTCCGGGACAGGGTCTCAATGAGCAGTTCTTC
cdr3_aa: CASSWIPGQGLNEQFF

clone_size: -
d_call: -
v_call: TRBV20-1
j_call: TRBJ1-2
cdr3_length: 13
cdr3_nt: TGCAGTGCTAGGGACCCTCTCAGGAATGGCTACACCTTC
cdr3_aa: CSARDPLRNGYTF

clone_size: -
d_call: -
v_call: TRBV25-1
j_call: TRBJ2-3
cdr3_length: 11
cdr3_nt: TGTGCCACCCGCTCCTCAGATACGCAGTATTTT
cdr3_aa: CATRSSDTQYF

clone_size: -
d_call: TRBD1
v_call: TRBV6-1
j_call: TRBJ2-7
cdr3_length: 14
cdr3_nt: TGTGCCAGCAGTGCGGACAGGGTATCGCACGAGCAGTACTTC
cdr3_aa: CASSADRVSHEQYF

clone_size: few
d_call: -
v_call: TRBV6-2/TRBV6-3
j_call: TRBJ1-5
cdr3_length: 15
cdr3_nt: TGTGCCAGCAGTTACCGCCAGTCTGGGTATCAGCCCCAGCATTTT
cdr3_aa: CASSYRQSGYQPQHF

clone_size: -
d_call: -
v_call: TRBV14
j_call: TRBJ1-4
cdr3_length: 14
cdr3_nt: TGTGCCAGCAGCTATGGACAGCCTAATGAAAAACTGTTTTTT
cdr3_aa: CASSYGQPNEKLFF

clone_size: -
d_call: TRBD2
v_call: TRBV7-2
j_call: TRBJ2-5
cdr3_length: 17
cdr3_nt: TGTGCCAGCAGCTTAGCCCCCAGAGGGAGCGGGGACGAGACCCAGTACTTC
cdr3_aa: CASSLAPRGSGDETQYF

clone_size: -
d_call: -
v_call: TRBV7-8
j_call: TRBJ2-2
cdr3_length: 14
cdr3_nt: TGTGCCAGCAGCTTTGAGAGTAACACCGGGGAGCTGTTTTTT
cdr3_aa: CASSFESNTGELFF

clone_size: -
d_call: TRBD2
v_call: TRBV19
j_call: TRBJ2-1
cdr3_length: 17
cdr3_nt: TGTGCCAGTAGTATCGTCCACCGACTAGCGTCCTACAATGAGCAGTTCTTC
cdr3_aa: CASSIVHRLASYNEQFF

clone_size: -
d_call: TRBD1
v_call: TRBV10-1
j_call: TRBJ1-6
cdr3_length: 14
cdr3_nt: TGCGCCAGCAGTGTTTCCAGGGGGCAGGCACCCCTCCACTTT
cdr3_aa: CASSVSRGQAPLHF

clone_size: few
d_call: -
v_call: TRBV5-4
j_call: TRBJ2-2
cdr3_length: 18
cdr3_nt: TGTGCCAGCAGTCCGATCGGGGCGGGGGCCCAAAACACCGGGGAGCTGTTTTTT
cdr3_aa: CASSPIGAGAQNTGELFF

clone_size: -
d_call: TRBD1
v_call: TRBV12-3/TRBV12-4
j_call: TRBJ1-4
cdr3_length: 16
cdr3_nt: TGTGCCAGCAGCGGCTCCTCCAGGGGGCCTAATGAAAAACTGTTTTTT
cdr3_aa: CASSGSSRGPNEKLFF

clone_size: few
d_call: -
v_call: TRBV11-2
j_call: TRBJ2-3
cdr3_length: 11
cdr3_nt: TGTGCCAGCAACCCCCTAGATACGCAGTATTTT
cdr3_aa: CASNPLDTQYF

clone_size: many
d_call: TRBD1
v_call: TRBV3-1
j_call: TRBJ2-3
cdr3_length: 17
cdr3_nt: TGTGCCAGCAGCCAACACCTCGGGACAGGGGGAGCCGATACGCAGTATTTT
cdr3_aa: CASSQHLGTGGADTQYF

clone_size: few
d_call: -
v_call: TRBV5-6
j_call: TRBJ1-2
cdr3_length: 16
cdr3_nt: TGTGCCAGCAGCTTGGGTTTGGGGGGCACGAACTATGGCTACACCTTC
cdr3_aa: CASSLGLGGTNYGYTF

clone_size: few
d_call: TRBD2
v_call: TRBV4-1
j_call: TRBJ2-2
cdr3_length: 16
cdr3_nt: TGCGCCAGCAGCCTCGCCGGCGGGACTAGCGACGGGGAGCTGTTTTTT
cdr3_aa: CASSLAGGTSDGELFF

clone_size: -
d_call: -
v_call: TRBV5-1
j_call: TRBJ1-2
cdr3_length: 14
cdr3_nt: TGCGCCAGCAGCTCAGCAGGTTTAGAGTATGGCTACACCTTC
cdr3_aa: CASSSAGLEYGYTF

clone_size: -
d_call: -
v_call: TRBV20-1
j_call: TRBJ2-2
cdr3_length: 15
cdr3_nt: TGCAGTGCTAGAGTGAACAGGGCCGGCACCGGGGAGCTGTTTTTT
cdr3_aa: CSARVNRAGTGELFF

clone_size: -
d_call: TRBD1
v_call: TRBV15
j_call: TRBJ2-2
cdr3_length: 16
cdr3_nt: TGTGCCACCAGCAGAGATCCAGGGGGCCGGACCGGGGAGCTGTTTTTT
cdr3_aa: CATSRDPGGRTGELFF

clone_size: -
d_call: -
v_call: TRBV12-3/TRBV12-4
j_call: TRBJ1-1
cdr3_length: 13
cdr3_nt: TGTGCCAGCAGGAAGGGGGGGGGCACTGAAGCTTTCTTT
cdr3_aa: CASRKGGGTEAFF

clone_size: -
d_call: -
v_call: TRBV5-4
j_call: TRBJ1-1
cdr3_length: 11
cdr3_nt: TGTGCCAGCAGCCTACCAGGTGAAGCTTTCTTT
cdr3_aa: CASSLPGEAFF

clone_size: few
d_call: -
v_call: TRBV18
j_call: TRBJ2-7
cdr3_length: 13
cdr3_nt: TGTGCCAGCTCACCCCCGGGAGTTAGCGAGCAGTACTTC
cdr3_aa: CASSPPGVSEQYF

clone_size: few
d_call: TRBD1
v_call: TRBV6-4
j_call: TRBJ2-2
cdr3_length: 15
cdr3_nt: TGTGCCAGCAGTACACAGGGGGCAAGCACCGGGGAGCTGTTTTTT
cdr3_aa: CASSTQGASTGELFF

clone_size: many
d_call: -
v_call: TRBV18
j_call: TRBJ1-2
cdr3_length: 14
cdr3_nt: TGTGCCAGCTCAGCGGCAAACTCGGATGTAGGCTACACCTTC
cdr3_aa: CASSAANSDVGYTF

clone_size: -
d_call: -
v_call: TRBV18
j_call: TRBJ1-2
cdr3_length: 13
cdr3_nt: TGTGCCAGCTCATTACAGGGTGTAAGCGGCTACACCTTC
cdr3_aa: CASSLQGVSGYTF

clone_size: -
d_call: -
v_call: TRBV7-2
j_call: TRBJ2-5
cdr3_length: 14
cdr3_nt: TGTGCCAGCTCCTGGATACCTCCAGGGGAGACCCAGTACTTC
cdr3_aa: CASSWIPPGETQYF

clone_size: -
d_call: -
v_call: TRBV29-1
j_call: TRBJ2-5
cdr3_length: 13
cdr3_nt: TGCAGCGCCGCCGCGGGGCGGGGAGAGACCCAGTACTTC
cdr3_aa: CSAAAGRGETQYF

clone_size: -
d_call: TRBD1
v_call: TRBV20-1
j_call: TRBJ1-6
cdr3_length: 14
cdr3_nt: TGCAGTGCCCAGATCTTAGGGGACAGTTCACCCCTCCACTTT
cdr3_aa: CSAQILGDSSPLHF